The following is a TCR beta chain sequence with its context. Its antigen is not yet known. Within one base of it there is no much larger clone, and no base qualities were kept. The time point tag for this specimen amounts to: baseline before first vaccination. The vaccinee samples were drawn from two UK trials, COV001 and COV002, one of which was a single-blind randomized controlled phase 2/3 trial testing AZD1222 (ChAdOx1 nCoV-19) in healthy adults. For TCRbeta chain sequencing, PBMC samples were collected from trial participants at day 0 and at day 28 after the second dose. This sample stems from a study of T cell responses to AZD1222 COVID-19 vaccine listed by TCRdb under 2021. With respect to the entire study: AZD1222 recipients whose second dose came at about 4 weeks and those whose second dose came at about 12 weeks were combined into one group, since spike-specific TCR depth and breadth did not differ between the two schedules. A total of just over 230 trial participants underwent TCR sequencing, of whom about 210 received two doses of AZD1222 and approximately 25 received two doses of the MenACWY control vaccine. Trial participants were enrolled into age subgroups of 18-55, 56-69 and 70-plus years, which contained about 160, 30 and 59 TCR-sequenced participants, respectively.

The CDR3 regions of human TCRbeta chains were analyzed by immunosequencing. From the authors' description of their analysis: TCRs in the repertoires were matched against a reference library of SARS-CoV-2-specific TCRs that had been generated with the MIRA antigen-specificity platform. Breadth meant the fraction of unique TCRs that were SARS-CoV-2-associated, whereas depth meant the fraction of total T cells that were SARS-CoV-2-associated. Using the MIRA data, each spike-specific TCR was mapped to the spike region that the TCR reacts to and placed in a CD4 or CD8 class. Log10-transformed breadth and depth values were compared by one-way ANOVA with Sidak's multiple comparisons tests. Not all clones reach the TCRdb copy of this immuneACCESS table, which keeps in-frame sequences only. Checked studies attribute under half of the gap to unresolved V genes and leave the rest unexplained. That table gives V, J and clone size, and the DNA gave D and trimming. This sample holds approximately 120,000 clones; roughly nine tenths were observed only once. The top ten constitute roughly 7% of the sample.

Summary of the overall study and its limitations: No day 14 peak-response samples were available, so repertoires were characterized only after the peak T cell response. Spike-specific TCR breadth and depth rose significantly after two AZD1222 doses compared with day 0 and with MenACWY recipients. Only a handful of AZD1222 recipients were SARS-CoV-2 seropositive at baseline, limiting conclusions about previously exposed vaccinees. Most participants were white British and females outnumbered males, and the authors suggested that clonal diversity may have been underestimated. Reportedly, almost half of the unique spike-specific TCRs recognized epitopes lying outside the regions that are mutated in the B.1.351 and B.1.1.7 variants. In the small 56-69-year group, the increase in depth fell short of significance, most likely because of low power. The vaccine-associated CD4 TCRs covered the entire spike protein, and the dominant responses fell in regions 160-218 and 743-854.

The germline V gene gives CDR1 as MDHEN and CDR2 as SYDVKM. From the cysteine up to the phenylalanine, the CDR3 has a length of 15 residues. Here the CDR3 DNA is all that survives: 45 bases in frame from base 1. V sheds 5 bases and J sheds 4 bases, leaving 15 bases between their ends. The V and J segments used are TRBV28 and TRBJ2-1, with the identity of the D gene unclear. This clonotype was obtained from an adult in good health. Source: peripheral blood, taken on day 0 of AZD1222 vaccination. The sequenced DNA is TGTGCCAGCAGTCGGCGGATATCCAATTACAATGAGCAGTTCTTC. The resulting protein is CASSRRISNYNEQFF.